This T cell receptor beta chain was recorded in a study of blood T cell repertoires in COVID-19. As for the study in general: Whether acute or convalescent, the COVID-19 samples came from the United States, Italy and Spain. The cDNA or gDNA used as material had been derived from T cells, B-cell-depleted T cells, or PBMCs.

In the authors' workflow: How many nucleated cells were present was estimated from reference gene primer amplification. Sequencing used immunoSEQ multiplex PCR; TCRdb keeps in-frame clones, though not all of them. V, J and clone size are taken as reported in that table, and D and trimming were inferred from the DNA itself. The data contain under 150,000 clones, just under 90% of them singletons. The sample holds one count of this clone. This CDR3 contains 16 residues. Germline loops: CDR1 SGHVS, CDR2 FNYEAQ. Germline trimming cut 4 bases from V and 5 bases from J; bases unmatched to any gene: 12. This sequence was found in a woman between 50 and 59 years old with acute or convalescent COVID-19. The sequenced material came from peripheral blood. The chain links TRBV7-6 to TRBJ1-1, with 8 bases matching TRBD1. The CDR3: CASSSSGGTTVTEAFF. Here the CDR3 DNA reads TGTGCCAGCAGCTCGTCAGGGGGCACAACGGTGACTGAAGCTTTCTTT.